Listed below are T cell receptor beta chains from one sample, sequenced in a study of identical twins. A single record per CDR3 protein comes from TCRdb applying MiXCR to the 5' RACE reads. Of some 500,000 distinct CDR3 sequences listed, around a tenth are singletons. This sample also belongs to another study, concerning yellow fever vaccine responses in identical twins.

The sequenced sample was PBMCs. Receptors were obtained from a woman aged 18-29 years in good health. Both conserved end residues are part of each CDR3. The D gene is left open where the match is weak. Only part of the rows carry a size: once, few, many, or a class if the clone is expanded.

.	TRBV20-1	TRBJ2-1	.	TGCAGTGCCGGAAGCGATTACAATGAGCAGTTCTTC	CSAGSDYNEQFF
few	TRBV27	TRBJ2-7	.	TGTGCCAGCAAAAACAGGGTCCACGAGCAGTACTTC	CASKNRVHEQYF
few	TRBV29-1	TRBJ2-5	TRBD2	TGCAGCGTTCAAATGGGGGGGGGTCAAGAGACCCAGTACTTC	CSVQMGGGQETQYF
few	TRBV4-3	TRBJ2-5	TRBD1	TGCGCCAGCAGCCCTGGACCGGGACAGGGTGAGACCCAGTACTTC	CASSPGPGQGETQYF
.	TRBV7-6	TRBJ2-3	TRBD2	TGTGCCAGCAGCTACGGGAGGGGGGTGGATACGCAGTATTTT	CASSYGRGVDTQYF
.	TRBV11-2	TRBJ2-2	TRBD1	TGTGCCAGCAGCCAGGGGGACAGGGCTGCCGGGGAGCTGTTTTTT	CASSQGDRAAGELFF
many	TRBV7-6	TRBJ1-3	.	TGTGCCAGCAGCTTTGAGAACGTCGGAAACACCATATATTTT	CASSFENVGNTIYF
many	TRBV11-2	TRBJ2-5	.	TGTGCCAGCAGCTTTCTAAAAGAGACCCAGTACTTC	CASSFLKETQYF
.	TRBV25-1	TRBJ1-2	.	TGTGCCAGCAGTGACAATACGCCCCCGCGCTATGGCTACACCTTC	CASSDNTPPRYGYTF
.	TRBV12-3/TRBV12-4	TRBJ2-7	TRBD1	TGTGCCAGCAGTTCGGGGGACAGGGGCCACGAGCAGTACTTC	CASSSGDRGHEQYF
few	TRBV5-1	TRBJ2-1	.	TGCGCCAGCAGCTCTCAGCCGGGCTCCTACAATGAGCAGTTCTTC	CASSSQPGSYNEQFF
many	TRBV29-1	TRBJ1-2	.	TGCAGCGTTGAGGGTCTGCGTTCTAACTATGGCTACACCTTC	CSVEGLRSNYGYTF
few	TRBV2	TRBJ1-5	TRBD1	TGTGCCAGCAGCGCGGACAGGGTGGTAAATCAGCCCCAGCATTTT	CASSADRVVNQPQHF
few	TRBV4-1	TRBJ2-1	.	TGCGCCAGCAGCCACTCGAGCGGGCCAACCTACAATGAGCAGTTCTTC	CASSHSSGPTYNEQFF
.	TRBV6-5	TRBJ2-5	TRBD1	TGTGCCAGCAGTTACAAACAGGGGGCGCGGGAGACCCAGTACTTC	CASSYKQGARETQYF
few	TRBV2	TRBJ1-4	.	TGTGCCAGCAGTGAAGACGGGAATGAAAAACTGTTTTTT	CASSEDGNEKLFF
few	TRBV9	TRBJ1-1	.	TGTGCCAGCAGTGCCGGTTCGGGAATAGGAGTCTTT	CASSAGSGIGVF
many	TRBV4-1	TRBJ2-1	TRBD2	TGCGCCAGCAGCCAAGGGCCGGGGGGCTCCTACAATGAGCAGTTCTTC	CASSQGPGGSYNEQFF
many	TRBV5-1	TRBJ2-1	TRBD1	TGCGCCAGCAGCCCAGGACAGGGGCGAAGCTCCTACAATGAGCAGTTCTTC	CASSPGQGRSSYNEQFF
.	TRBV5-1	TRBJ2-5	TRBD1	TGCGCCAGCAGCACGACCGGGACAGGGGGAGAGACCCAGTACTTC	CASSTTGTGGETQYF
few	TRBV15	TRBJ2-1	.	TGTGCCACCAGCGAGGGACTCAATGAGCAGTTCTTC	CATSEGLNEQFF
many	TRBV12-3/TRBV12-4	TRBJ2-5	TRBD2	TGTGCCAGCAGTGGCAGCGGGGGGGTTCAAGAGACCCAGTACTTC	CASSGSGGVQETQYF
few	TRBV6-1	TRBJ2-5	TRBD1	TGTGCCAGCAGTAGAGGCGGGACAGGGGAGGAGACCCAGTACTTC	CASSRGGTGEETQYF
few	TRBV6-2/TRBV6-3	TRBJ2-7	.	TGTGCCAGCAGTTACCGTGAAGGTGGGGTTGGCTACGAGCAGTACTTC	CASSYREGGVGYEQYF
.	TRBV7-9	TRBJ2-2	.	TGTGCCAGCAGGAAAGAGGGCGGCGGGGAGCTGTTTTTT	CASRKEGGGELFF
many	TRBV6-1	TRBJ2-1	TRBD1	TGTGCCAGCAGCCAGGGACAGCCCTACAATGAGCAGTTCTTC	CASSQGQPYNEQFF
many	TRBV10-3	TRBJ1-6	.	TGTGCCATCAGCGATAGGACGGGCGGGGATAATTCACCCCTCCACTTT	CAISDRTGGDNSPLHF
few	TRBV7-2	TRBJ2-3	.	TGTGCCTGCCGCGGTCGGGCCGCGGATACGCAGTATTTT	CACRGRAADTQYF
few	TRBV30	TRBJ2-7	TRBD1	TGTGCCTGGAGTGAATCAGGGGGCATCTACGAGCAGTACTTC	CAWSESGGIYEQYF
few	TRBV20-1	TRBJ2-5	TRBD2	TGCAGTGCTAGTAGCGGGGCGGAGACCCAGTACTTC	CSASSGAETQYF
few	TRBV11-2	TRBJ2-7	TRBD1	TGTGCCAGCAGCGAAGATTCGACAGGGTACCACGAGCAGTACTTC	CASSEDSTGYHEQYF
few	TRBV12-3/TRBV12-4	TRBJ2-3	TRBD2	TGTGCCAGCAGTTTAGGACTAGCGGGAGATGATACGCAGTATTTT	CASSLGLAGDDTQYF
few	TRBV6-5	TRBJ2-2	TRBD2	TGTGCCAGCAGTTACTTTCTAGCGGGAGGGAACACCGGGGAGCTGTTTTTT	CASSYFLAGGNTGELFF
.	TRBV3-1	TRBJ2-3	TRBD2	TGTGCCTGCAGCCAAGGGCCGGGGACTAGCGGGAGCACAGATACGCAGTATTTT	CACSQGPGTSGSTDTQYF
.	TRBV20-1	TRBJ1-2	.	TGCAGTGCCAAACGGCCTTCCCGAGGCTACACCTTC	CSAKRPSRGYTF
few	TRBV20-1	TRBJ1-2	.	TGCGGAGGCAGCTATGGCTACACCTTC	CGGSYGYTF
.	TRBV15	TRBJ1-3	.	TGTGCCACCAGCAGAGATCTAGGGACTGGAAACACCATATATTTT	CATSRDLGTGNTIYF
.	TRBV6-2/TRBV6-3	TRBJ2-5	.	TGTGCCAGCAGTTTCGTCAGGGAAGGGACCCAGTACTTC	CASSFVREGTQYF
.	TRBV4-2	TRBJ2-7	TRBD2	TGTGCCAGCAGCCAAGAGGGACTAGCTGGCGAGCAGTACTTC	CASSQEGLAGEQYF
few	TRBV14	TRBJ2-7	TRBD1	TGTGCCAGCAGCCAAACCGGGACAGGCGGGGTGCAGTACTTC	CASSQTGTGGVQYF
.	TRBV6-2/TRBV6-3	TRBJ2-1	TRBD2	TGTGCCAGCAGTGCCGCTAGCGGCAGTGAGCAGTTCTTC	CASSAASGSEQFF
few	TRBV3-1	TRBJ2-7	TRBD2	TGTGCCAGCAGCCAAGGGAGCGGGGGGGCCTACGAGCAGTACTTC	CASSQGSGGAYEQYF
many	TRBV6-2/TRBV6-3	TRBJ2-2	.	TGTGCCAGCAGTGACTACGGGAACACCGGGGAGCTGTTTTTT	CASSDYGNTGELFF
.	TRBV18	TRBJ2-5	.	TGTGCCAGCTCACCACAGGTCGTTCGGCGGTACCAAGAGACCCAGTACTTC	CASSPQVVRRYQETQYF
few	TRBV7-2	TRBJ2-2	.	TGTGCCAGCAGCCAATCGAAGGGGGTCGGGGAGCTGTTTTTT	CASSQSKGVGELFF
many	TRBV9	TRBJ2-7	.	TGTGCCAGCAGCGTAGGAATCGGCTACGAGCAGTACTTC	CASSVGIGYEQYF
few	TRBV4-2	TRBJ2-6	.	TGTGCCAGCAGCCAAGCTTCCGGGACTTTTGAGACCAACGTCCTGACTTTC	CASSQASGTFETNVLTF